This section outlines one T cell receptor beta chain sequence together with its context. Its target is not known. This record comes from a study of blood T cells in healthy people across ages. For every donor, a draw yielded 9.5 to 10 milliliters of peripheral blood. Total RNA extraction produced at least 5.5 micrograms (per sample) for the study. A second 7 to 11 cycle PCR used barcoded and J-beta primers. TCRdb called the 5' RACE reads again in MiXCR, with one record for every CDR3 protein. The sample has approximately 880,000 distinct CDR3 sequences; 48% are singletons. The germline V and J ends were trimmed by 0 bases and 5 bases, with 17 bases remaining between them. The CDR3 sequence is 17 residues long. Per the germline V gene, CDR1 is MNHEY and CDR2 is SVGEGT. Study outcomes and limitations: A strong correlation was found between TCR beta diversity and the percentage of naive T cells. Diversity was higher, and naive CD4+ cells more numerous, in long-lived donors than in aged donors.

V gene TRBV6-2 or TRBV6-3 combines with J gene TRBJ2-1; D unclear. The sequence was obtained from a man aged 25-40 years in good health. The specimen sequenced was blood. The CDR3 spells CASSYSGGDIHHNEQFF. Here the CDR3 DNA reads TGTGCCAGCAGTTACTCGGGTGGGGATATCCACCACAATGAGCAGTTCTTC.